Listed below are T cell receptor beta chains from one sample, sequenced in a study of T cells in Graves' hyperthyroidism and ophthalmopathy. TCRdb re-analysed the multiplex PCR reads in MiXCR, keeping a single row per CDR3 protein. The table includes 500,000 to 750,000 distinct CDR3 sequences, approximately 14% detected once. Specimen: blood. These receptors came from a woman in her 30s with Graves' hyperthyroidism. CDR3s include the opening cysteine and the closing phenylalanine or tryptophan. Only some rows state a clone size, as once, few, many or a class for expanded clones.

v_call: TRBV5-1
clone_size: many
cdr3_aa: CASSSGTGNTGELFF

v_call: TRBV12-3/TRBV12-4
clone_size: .
cdr3_aa: CASSLMGAGETQYF

v_call: TRBV5-1
clone_size: few
cdr3_aa: CASSPKWTDNSPLHF

v_call: TRBV7-2
clone_size: many
cdr3_aa: CASSLVRGSYEQYF

v_call: TRBV3-1
clone_size: .
cdr3_aa: CASSQDRHREAFF

v_call: TRBV5-5
clone_size: .
cdr3_aa: CASSSLNERFF

v_call: TRBV20-1
clone_size: many
cdr3_aa: CSARGRAHISTDTQYF

v_call: TRBV29-1
clone_size: .
cdr3_aa: CSGRLGLAGEYEQYF

v_call: TRBV27
clone_size: few
cdr3_aa: CASSLSWGWGTSTDTQYF

v_call: TRBV3-1
clone_size: many
cdr3_aa: CASSQVNSQPQHF

v_call: TRBV28
clone_size: few
cdr3_aa: CASSRNSEAFF

v_call: TRBV19
clone_size: few
cdr3_aa: CASSIDHQEAHNEQFF

v_call: TRBV5-1
clone_size: few
cdr3_aa: CASSIADLPDTDTQYF

v_call: TRBV29-1
clone_size: many
cdr3_aa: CSVYRGGSYEQYF

v_call: TRBV30
clone_size: many
cdr3_aa: CAWSDDSVRAGYTF

v_call: TRBV10-2
clone_size: .
cdr3_aa: CASSSVGGRQPQHF

v_call: TRBV6-2/TRBV6-3
clone_size: .
cdr3_aa: CASSYGNPSPEAFF

v_call: TRBV6-5
clone_size: .
cdr3_aa: CASSIDRGSQPQHF

v_call: TRBV7-3
clone_size: .
cdr3_aa: CASSLTGGAHGTEAFF

v_call: TRBV24-1
clone_size: .
cdr3_aa: CATSETGTGAPDTQYF

v_call: TRBV12-3/TRBV12-4
clone_size: many
cdr3_aa: CASSFSSGRVGTGELFF

v_call: TRBV5-1
clone_size: many
cdr3_aa: CASSSEPDHYEQYF

v_call: TRBV20-1
clone_size: few
cdr3_aa: CSARDPGGGGDGNTIYF

v_call: TRBV18
clone_size: .
cdr3_aa: CASSPVGPRGAFF

v_call: TRBV11-3
clone_size: few
cdr3_aa: CASSARASYSGELFF

v_call: TRBV7-9
clone_size: once
cdr3_aa: CASSPPTGEKYEQYF

v_call: TRBV6-4
clone_size: .
cdr3_aa: CASSGTSGSPNEQYF

v_call: TRBV20-1
clone_size: many
cdr3_aa: CSAREAGTLRTDTQYF

v_call: TRBV5-6
clone_size: many
cdr3_aa: CASSLWPGGPYNEQFF

v_call: TRBV2
clone_size: many
cdr3_aa: CASRPRDDTEAFF

v_call: TRBV29-1
clone_size: many
cdr3_aa: CSVEEAASDHTDTQYF

v_call: TRBV7-2
clone_size: few
cdr3_aa: CASSSGGRIFEQYF

v_call: TRBV27
clone_size: .
cdr3_aa: CASSLYSATDTQYF

v_call: TRBV13
clone_size: many
cdr3_aa: CASLVGTEAFF

v_call: TRBV24-1
clone_size: .
cdr3_aa: CATSERGTDTQYF

v_call: TRBV27
clone_size: many
cdr3_aa: CASSWGTGGPTDTQYF

v_call: TRBV7-9
clone_size: many
cdr3_aa: CASTMTSYYEQYF

v_call: TRBV19
clone_size: few
cdr3_aa: CASRTGQTNTEAFF

v_call: TRBV7-9
clone_size: many
cdr3_aa: CASSPRTGNPDTQYF

v_call: TRBV27
clone_size: many
cdr3_aa: CASRGQNNQPQHF

v_call: TRBV5-6
clone_size: .
cdr3_aa: CASRQTGLGLSGANVLTF

v_call: TRBV24-1
clone_size: few
cdr3_aa: CAPRSHNGIEKLFF

v_call: TRBV30
clone_size: many
cdr3_aa: CAWSPTTTDTQYF

v_call: TRBV5-1
clone_size: many
cdr3_aa: CASNREQSDTQYF

v_call: TRBV30
clone_size: many
cdr3_aa: CAAGGGYTGELFF

v_call: TRBV19
clone_size: few
cdr3_aa: CASSIQGRTEAFF

v_call: TRBV30
clone_size: many
cdr3_aa: CAWSPLAGVAQYF

v_call: TRBV9
clone_size: .
cdr3_aa: CASSVGGTHSNGELFF

v_call: TRBV19
clone_size: few
cdr3_aa: CASSQGDRAGYGYTF

v_call: TRBV19
clone_size: .
cdr3_aa: CASNRRDRGYNYGYTF

v_call: TRBV20-1
clone_size: few
cdr3_aa: CSASSKLAGLRGLSYNEQFF

v_call: TRBV4-1
clone_size: .
cdr3_aa: CASSQDFERELYEQYF

v_call: TRBV20-1
clone_size: many
cdr3_aa: CSARDARTGSNSPLHF

v_call: TRBV7-2
clone_size: many
cdr3_aa: CASSLRTPGGNTEAFF

v_call: TRBV7-2
clone_size: many
cdr3_aa: CASSSSGQTNQPQHF

v_call: TRBV7-2
clone_size: many
cdr3_aa: CASSTTRGSAYYEQYF

v_call: TRBV7-9
clone_size: few
cdr3_aa: CASSLAGGSGYGYTF

v_call: TRBV19
clone_size: few
cdr3_aa: CASNAGFGAFF

v_call: TRBV18
clone_size: many
cdr3_aa: CASSPPLNTGELFF